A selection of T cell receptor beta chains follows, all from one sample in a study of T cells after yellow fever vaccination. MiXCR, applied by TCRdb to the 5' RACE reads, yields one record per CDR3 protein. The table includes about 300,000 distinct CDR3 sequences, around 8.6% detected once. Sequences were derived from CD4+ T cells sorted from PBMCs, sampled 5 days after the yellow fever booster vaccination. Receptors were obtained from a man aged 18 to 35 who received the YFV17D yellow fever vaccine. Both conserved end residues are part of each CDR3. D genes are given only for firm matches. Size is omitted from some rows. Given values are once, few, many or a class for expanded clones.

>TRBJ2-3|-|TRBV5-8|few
CASSLGFRRTDTQYF
TGTGCCAGCAGCTTGGGCTTTAGGAGGACAGATACGCAGTATTTT
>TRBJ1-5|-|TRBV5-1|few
CASSLDGTSNQLQHF
TGCGCCAGCAGCTTGGACGGTACAAGCAATCAGCTCCAGCATTTT
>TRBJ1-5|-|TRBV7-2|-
CASSLVGQVGNQPQHF
TGTGCCAGCAGCTTAGTCGGGCAGGTGGGCAATCAGCCCCAGCATTTT
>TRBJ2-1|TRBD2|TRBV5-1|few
CASSFFSSGGAFGSYNEQFF
TGCGCCAGCAGTTTTTTCTCTAGCGGGGGGGCTTTTGGCTCCTACAATGAGCAGTTCTTC
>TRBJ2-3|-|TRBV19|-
CASSIGTAQYF
TGTGCCAGTAGTATAGGGACCGCCCAGTATTTT
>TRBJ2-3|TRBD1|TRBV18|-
CASSPPSDRVATDTQYF
TGTGCCAGCTCACCACCTTCGGACAGGGTGGCCACAGATACGCAGTATTTT
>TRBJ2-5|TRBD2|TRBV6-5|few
CASQQGGTETQYF
TGTGCCAGCCAGCAGGGAGGGACAGAGACCCAGTACTTC
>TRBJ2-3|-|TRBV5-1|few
CASSTFGTQIDTQYF
TGCGCCAGCAGCACTTTCGGGACACAAATAGATACGCAGTATTTT
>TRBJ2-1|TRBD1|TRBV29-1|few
CSVNRGSNEQFF
TGCAGCGTAAACAGGGGGTCGAATGAGCAGTTCTTC
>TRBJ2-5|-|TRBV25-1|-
CASSVNRGGEETQYF
TGTGCCAGCAGTGTGAACCGGGGCGGGGAAGAGACCCAGTACTTC
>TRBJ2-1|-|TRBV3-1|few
CASSQGPGVARNEQFF
TGTGCCAGCAGCCAAGGTCCGGGTGTCGCCCGGAATGAGCAGTTCTTC
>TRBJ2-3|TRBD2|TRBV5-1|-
CASSLGLAGVSDTQYF
TGCGCCAGCAGCTTGGGACTAGCGGGGGTCTCAGATACGCAGTATTTT
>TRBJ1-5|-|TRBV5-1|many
CASSLDVNQPQHF
TGCGCCAGCAGCTTGGATGTCAATCAGCCCCAGCATTTT
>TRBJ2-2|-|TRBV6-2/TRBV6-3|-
CASSSYTGASGELFF
TGTGCCAGCAGTTCATATACAGGAGCTTCTGGGGAGCTGTTTTTT
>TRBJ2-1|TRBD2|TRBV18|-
CASSPNSGGALLGNEQFF
TGTGCCAGCTCACCAAATAGCGGGGGGGCCTTATTAGGGAACGAGCAGTTCTTC
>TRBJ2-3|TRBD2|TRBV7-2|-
CASSTGTSGGAVDTQYF
TGTGCCAGCAGCACAGGGACTAGCGGGGGGGCCGTCGATACGCAGTATTTT
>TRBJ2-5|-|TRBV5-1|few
CASSLRVEETQYF
TGCGCCAGCAGCTTGAGAGTTGAGGAGACCCAGTACTTC
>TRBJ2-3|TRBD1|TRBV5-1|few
CASSSLTGGADTQYF
TGCGCCAGCAGCTCCCTGACAGGGGGCGCAGATACGCAGTATTTT
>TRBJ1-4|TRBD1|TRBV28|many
CASSFGTGKEKLFF
TGTGCCAGCAGTTTCGGGACAGGGAAAGAAAAACTGTTTTTT
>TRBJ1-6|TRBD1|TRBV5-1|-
CASSLAGQGDSPLHF
TGCGCCAGCAGCTTGGCGGGACAGGGTGATTCACCCCTCCACTTT
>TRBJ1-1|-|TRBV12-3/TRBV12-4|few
CASSTQGEPEAFF
TGTGCCAGCAGTACGCAAGGGGAACCTGAAGCTTTCTTT
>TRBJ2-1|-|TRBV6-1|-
CASGRGGGNEQFF
TGTGCCAGCGGCAGGGGTGGTGGCAATGAGCAGTTCTTC
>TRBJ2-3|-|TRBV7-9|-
CASSLGEVLTDTQYF
TGTGCCAGCAGCTTAGGGGAAGTACTCACAGATACGCAGTATTTT